These 18 T cell receptor beta chains were all obtained from the same sample, sequenced in a study of T cells in Graves' hyperthyroidism and ophthalmopathy. Amplification yielded TCR beta CDR3 regions, with RNA transcripts as the source. HTBI primers were used for first-round RT-PCR of the TCR CDR3. One entry per CDR3 protein, called by TCRdb with MiXCR from the multiplex PCR reads. The sample lists approximately 300,000 distinct CDR3 sequences; over 15% were seen once. The sequenced material came from blood. The receptors originated from a woman aged 60 to 75 with Graves' ophthalmopathy.

This clonotype was counted at least ten times. V usage is TRBV2 and J usage is TRBJ2-1; D is perhaps TRBD2 (5 bases). Germline lookup yields CDR1 SNHLY and CDR2 FYNNEI. The V and J ends lost 7 bases and 0 bases respectively, with 10 bases between them. This CDR3 is built from 14 residues. This chain's CDR3 is CASTRENSYNEQFF. CDR3 nucleotides: TGTGCCAGCACGAGGGAAAACTCCTACAATGAGCAGTTCTTC.

This chain joins TRBV3-1 and TRBJ1-3; no clear D gene. The germline gives CDR1 LGHDT, CDR2 YNNKEL (reference sequence). There are 15 residues in the CDR3. V was clipped by 3 bases and J by 0 bases, with 9 bases between them. CDR3 amino acids: CASSQRFSSGNTIYF. Here the CDR3 DNA reads TGTGCCAGCAGCCAGAGATTCAGCTCTGGAAACACCATATATTTT.

A word on this clonotype: This may stem from a read error, because a much larger clone lies one nucleotide away. The rearrangement joins TRBV6-1 to TRBJ2-1; no clear D gene. Germline lookup yields CDR1 MNHNS and CDR2 SASEGT. This CDR3 has 13 residues. CDR3 sequence: CASSPASYNGQFF. DNA of the CDR3: TGTGCCAGCAGTCCCGCTAGTTACAATGGGCAGTTCTTC.

This clonotype was counted ten times or more. V is TRBV12-3 or TRBV12-4 and J is TRBJ2-5, with a tentative D call TRBD1 (5 bases). The CDR3 runs 14 residues. Trimming removed 5 bases from V and 1 base from J, with 11 bases in between. Here the CDR3 reads CASSPTRAQETQYF. In DNA, the CDR3 is TGTGCCAGCAGTCCGACCAGGGCCCAAGAGACCCAGTACTTC.

This clonotype was seen repeatedly, ten times or more. The chain has TRBV5-1 and TRBJ2-4, with D perhaps TRBD1 (5 bases). The length of the CDR3 is 13 residues. Trimming stripped 2 bases from V and 8 bases from J, with 11 bases between. From germline, CDR1 is SGHRS and CDR2 YFSETQ. The CDR3 loop reads CASSFGAGDIQYF. The DNA of the CDR3 is TGCGCCAGCAGCTTTGGGGCCGGAGACATTCAGTACTTC. Together with reference TRBV5-1 and TRBJ2-4, the CDR3 gives the full variable domain: KAGVTQTPRYLIKTRGQQVTLSCSPISGHRSVSWYQQTPGQGLQFLFEYFSETQRNKGNFPGRFSGRQFSNSRSEMNVSTLELGDSALYLCASSFGAGDIQYFGAGTRLSVL.

Note on this clonotype: A clone one base away is much larger, so this may be a read error. The V and J genes are TRBV6-1 and TRBJ1-1; TRBD1 might be the D (6 bases). The CDR3 has 15 amino acids. Trimming pared 4 bases from V and 4 bases from J, leaving 16 bases between. The germline CDR1 and CDR2 sequences are MNHNS and SASEGT. The DNA for the CDR3 is TGTGCCAGCAGTGTCATGGGGGGCTGGGGCACTGAAGCTTTCTTT. Residues: CASSVMGGWGTEAFF.

The chain has TRBV11-2 and TRBJ2-6; 7 bases line up with TRBD1. Germline V CDR1 and CDR2: SGHAT, FQNNGV. Trimming cost V 5 bases and J 0 bases; bases outside gene matches: 7. CDR3 size: 17 residues. This CDR3 is CASSRTGVISGANVLTF. The CDR3 DNA reads TGTGCCAGCAGCCGCACAGGGGTCATCTCTGGGGCCAACGTCCTGACTTTC.

This clonotype appeared a few times. The V call is TRBV9, the J call TRBJ2-3; 8 nucleotides align to TRBD2. The CDR3 has 15 amino acids. Germline lookup yields CDR1 SGDLS and CDR2 YYNGEE. Trimming took 3 bases from V and 9 from J; bases not matched to a gene: 12. CDR3 nucleotide sequence: TGTGCCAGCAGCGCGGGAGAAGCGGGAGTACGGACGCAGTATTTT. Its protein is CASSAGEAGVRTQYF.

Only a few counts were recorded for this clonotype. The chain recombines TRBV20-1 with TRBJ2-7; D remains ambiguous. CDR3 length equals 12 residues. The germline V gene has CDR1 DFQATT and CDR2 SNEGSKA (reference sequence). The V end lost 2 bases, the J end lost 4 bases, and 9 bases lay between the germline ends. CDR3 residues: CSARISMYEQYF. The CDR3, as DNA: TGCAGTGCTAGAATTAGCATGTACGAGCAGTACTTC.

At least ten counts were recorded for this clonotype. The chain joins TRBV28 to TRBJ1-5; possibly TRBD1 for D (6 bases). The V gene's germline CDR1 is MDHEN and CDR2 SYDVKM. Trimming stripped 11 bases from V and 0 bases from J, with 14 bases between. CDR3 size: 14 residues. CDR3 nucleotide sequence: TGTGCCGTTTGGGGACATAATAGCAATCAGCCCCAGCATTTT. This sequence encodes CAVWGHNSNQPQHF.

Remarks on this clonotype: At one of its ends the junction is not consistent with the germline gene, which may arise from a read error. The J gene is TRBJ2-5, the V gene TRBV9; D is uncertain. The CDR3 is 13 amino acids. Germline loops: CDR1 SGDLS, CDR2 YYNGEE. The DNA for the CDR3 is TGTGCCAGCAGCTCCCGAAACTCTGAGATCCAGTACTTC. Encoded protein: CASSSRNSEIQYF.

This rearrangement joins TRBV4-3 to TRBJ1-2; no clear D gene. Trimming cost V 0 bases and J 2 bases, with 4 bases left between them. CDR3 size: 13 residues. Germline V gives CDR1 LGHNA, CDR2 YSLEER. The CDR3 spells CASSQDLNYGYTF. DNA of the CDR3: TGCGCCAGCAGCCAAGATCTGAACTATGGCTACACCTTC.

This clonotype came up many times. This CDR3 reads CASRIPAYLNASGSCYNEQFF. The CDR3 DNA reads as TGTGCCAGCAGAATACCCGCATACCTGAACGCTAGCGGGAGTTGCTACAATGAGCAGTTCTTC. The rearrangement joins TRBV6-7 to TRBJ2-1, with TRBD2 matching over 10 bases. TRBV6-7 is recorded as an ORF, its role being uncertain. CDR3 length: 21 amino acids. Trimming removed 6 bases from V and 3 bases from J; junction bases left unmatched: 23.

In this sample, this clonotype turned up many times. This chain uses TRBV10-3 with TRBJ2-5; maybe TRBD2 (6 bases). Germline values: CDR1 ENHRY, CDR2 SYGVKD. The CDR3 is 12 residues long. The ends were cut back, 6 bases at V and 2 bases at J, with 7 bases in the middle. The CDR3 is CAISGGQETQYF. DNA for the CDR3: TGTGCCATCAGCGGGGGACAAGAGACCCAGTACTTC.

V gene TRBV12-3 or TRBV12-4 combines with J gene TRBJ1-2; 9 positions match TRBD1. The CDR3 runs 13 residues. Trimming cost V 5 bases and J 9 bases; bases outside gene matches: 7. CDR3 sequence (DNA): TGTGCCAGCAGTGGGACAGGGACGTCAAGCTACACCTTC. Translation gives CASSGTGTSSYTF.

Of note for this clonotype: This may stem from a read error, because a much larger clone lies one nucleotide away. This sequence joins TRBV28 and TRBJ2-1, with D possibly being TRBD2 (5 bases). The germline CDR1 and CDR2 sequences are MDHEN and SYDVKM. The CDR3 extends over 16 amino acids. The CDR3 sequence is CASRLSSPSLGNEQFF. The CDR3 DNA reads as TGTGCCAGCCGTTTATCGAGCCCTAGCCTGGGCAATGAGCAGTTCTTC.

This clonotype was seen repeatedly, ten times or more. The CDR3 loop reads CASKAGGGTDTQYF. For the CDR3, the DNA is TGTGCCAGCAAGGCGGGAGGTGGGACAGATACGCAGTATTTT. The genes are TRBV2 and TRBJ2-3; 8 bases match TRBD2. This CDR3 is built from 14 residues. Germline assignment: CDR1 SNHLY and CDR2 FYNNEI. Trimming at V came to 7 bases and at J to 3 bases, leaving 6 bases not matched to a gene.

A few counts support this clonotype. The V call is TRBV12-5, the J call TRBJ2-7; D may correspond to TRBD1 or TRBD2 (5 bases each). Trimming took off 1 base at V and 2 bases at J, with 18 bases between the two ends. The CDR3 totals 17 residues. CDR1 is LGHNT and CDR2 is FRNRAP in the germline V gene. This chain's CDR3 is CASGLALGVLATYEQYF. CDR3 sequence (DNA): TGTGCTAGTGGTTTGGCTCTGGGGGTCCTCGCCACCTACGAGCAGTACTTC.